The 23 T cell receptor beta chains listed next were all sequenced from one sample in a study of OX40 agonist ivuxolimab in advanced cancers. Assay: immunoSEQ multiplex PCR; the TCRdb copy retains only in-frame clones and omits some. The profile shows about 69,000 clones, 80% to 90% of them singletons. The material was CD4+ or CD8+ T cells sorted from blood, obtained in a trial of the OX40 agonist ivuxolimab. The receptors originated from an adult with an advanced solid tumor such as melanoma, head and neck, liver or kidney cancer.

This rearrangement joins TRBV9 to TRBJ2-7; no clear D gene. Trimming cost V 0 bases and J 3 bases, with 10 bases left between them. The CDR3 extends over 14 amino acids. Germline V gene data show CDR1 as SGDLS and CDR2 as YYNGEE. The CDR3 region has the DNA TGTGCCAGCAGCGTAGATGGATCGGGCTACGAGCAGTACTTC. Its translation is CASSVDGSGYEQYF. Drawing the rest from reference TRBV9 and TRBJ2-7, the complete variable domain is DSGVTQTPKHLITATGQRVTLRCSPRSGDLSVYWYQQSLDQGLQFLIQYYNGEERAKGNILERFSAQQFPDLHSELNLSSLELGDSALYFCASSVDGSGYEQYFGPGTRLTVT.

CDR3 in DNA: TGTGCCAGCACGGACTACGAGCAGTACTTC. As protein: CASTDYEQYF. This sequence joins TRBV2 and TRBJ2-7; D unresolved. The V end was cut by 7 bases, the J end by 3 bases, with 4 bases between. CDR1 is SNHLY and CDR2 is FYNNEI in the germline V gene. This CDR3 contains 10 residues.

The chain combines TRBV9 with TRBJ1-1, with TRBD1 identical over 7 bases. CDR1 SGDLS and CDR2 YYNGEE come from the germline V gene. V shed 2 bases and J 4 bases; nucleotides not matched to a gene: 8. The CDR3 sequence is 15 residues long. The CDR3 loop is CASSVAGTAPTEAFF. CDR3 DNA sequence: TGTGCCAGCAGCGTCGCCGGGACAGCTCCCACTGAAGCTTTCTTT.

The V call is TRBV27, the J call TRBJ2-1; D gene unclear. The CDR3 loop spans 15 amino acids. Germline CDR1 and CDR2: MNHEY and SMNVEV (reference sequence). V was clipped by 6 bases and J by 0 bases, with 12 bases between them. Here the CDR3 reads CASSSNGRSYNEQFF. CDR3 DNA sequence: TGTGCCAGCAGCTCCAACGGCCGCTCCTACAATGAGCAGTTCTTC.

The J gene is TRBJ1-2, the V gene TRBV5-4; 10 bases match TRBD1. Trimming cost V 0 bases and J 4 bases; bases outside gene matches: 0. Germline CDR1 SGHNT, CDR2 YYREEE (reference sequence). This CDR3 has 14 amino acids. CDR3 in DNA: TGTGCCAGCAGCTTGGGGGACAGGGGCTATGGCTACACCTTC. It translates to CASSLGDRGYGYTF.

This chain connects TRBV19 to TRBJ2-3; D remains unclear. The CDR3 sequence is 12 residues long. Trimming left V 3 bases short and J 6 bases short, with 7 bases between. Germline V gene sequence: CDR1 LNHDA, CDR2 SQIVND (reference sequence). Here the CDR3 reads CASSMTADTQYF. The CDR3 bases are TGTGCCAGTAGTATGACCGCTGATACGCAGTATTTT.

The chain couples TRBV5-6 to TRBJ2-2; either TRBD1 or TRBD2 may supply D (5 bases each). The germline V gene encodes CDR1 SGHDT and CDR2 YYEEEE. Trimming pared 6 bases from V and 4 bases from J, leaving 13 bases between. This CDR3 region has 14 residues. CDR3 region: CASTLGVGTGELFF. CDR3 DNA sequence: TGTGCCAGCACCCTGGGGGTTGGCACCGGGGAGCTGTTTTTT. The full variable domain, its missing parts supplied by reference TRBV5-6 and TRBJ2-2, is DAGVTQSPTHLIKTRGQQVTLRCSPKSGHDTVSWYQQALGQGPQFIFQYYEEEERQRGNFPDRFSGHQFPNYSSELNVNALLLGDSALYLCASTLGVGTGELFFGEGSRLTVL.

The chain uses TRBV6-5 and TRBJ1-2; D perhaps matches TRBD1 (5 bases). Germline V lookup: CDR1 MNHEY, CDR2 SVGAGI. V was clipped by 0 bases and J by 8 bases, with 7 bases between them. This CDR3 comprises 12 residues. In nucleotides, the CDR3 is TGTGCCAGCAGTTACTCAGGACACGGCTACACCTTC. Amino acid sequence: CASSYSGHGYTF.

This clone was picked up a small number of times. The V and J genes are TRBV7-9 and TRBJ2-2; TRBD2 agrees at 13 bases. This CDR3 is 18 amino acids long. J gave up 7 bases and V 1 base, and 9 bases lay outside the gene matches. CDR1 is SEHNR, CDR2 FQNEAQ, per germline (reference sequence). The CDR3 is CASSLEYGTSGENGELFF. For the CDR3, the DNA is TGTGCCAGCAGCTTAGAGTACGGGACTAGCGGGGAAAACGGGGAGCTGTTTTTT.

The V and J genes are TRBV30 and TRBJ2-2; weak D call: TRBD1 (5 bases). Germline V CDR1 and CDR2: GTSNPN, SVGIG (reference sequence). This CDR3 is 14 amino acids long. Trimming removed 8 bases at V and 2 bases at J, with 15 bases between. CDR3: CASTGYPNTGELFF. The CDR3 DNA sequence: TGTGCCAGCACAGGTTACCCCAACACCGGGGAGCTGTTTTTT.

J is TRBJ1-5 and V is TRBV9; D possibly corresponds to TRBD1 (5 bases). Germline V gene sequence: CDR1 SGDLS, CDR2 YYNGEE. V lost 0 bases to trimming and J lost 2 bases, with 6 bases between them. The CDR3 contains 14 residues. This CDR3 is CASSVAGGNQPQHF. DNA for the CDR3: TGTGCCAGCAGCGTAGCGGGGGGCAATCAGCCCCAGCATTTT. Using reference TRBV9 and TRBJ1-5 for the parts outside the CDR3, the full variable domain is DSGVTQTPKHLITATGQRVTLRCSPRSGDLSVYWYQQSLDQGLQFLIQYYNGEERAKGNILERFSAQQFPDLHSELNLSSLELGDSALYFCASSVAGGNQPQHFGDGTRLSIL.

This clone was seen just once. The chain carries TRBV27 and TRBJ2-7, with 11 nucleotides matching TRBD1. Looked up from germline, CDR1 is MNHEY and CDR2 is SMNVEV (reference sequence). Germline trimming cut 5 bases from V and 3 bases from J; bases unmatched to any gene: 6. CDR3 length: 15 residues. The CDR3 here is CASSPTGTGGYEQYF. CDR3 nucleotide sequence: TGTGCCAGCAGTCCAACCGGGACAGGGGGCTACGAGCAGTACTTC.

The V call is TRBV19, the J call TRBJ2-1; 9 bases are a match to TRBD2. The germline V gene encodes CDR1 LNHDA and CDR2 SQIVND (reference sequence). V was clipped by 5 bases and J by 2 bases; unmatched bases: 10. CDR3 length: 17 residues. This CDR3 reads CASSPGGSGGPYNEQFF. CDR3 nucleotide sequence: TGTGCCAGTAGTCCCGGAGGGAGCGGGGGGCCCTACAATGAGCAGTTCTTC.

In this sample, this clone turned up once. The V call is TRBV4-3, the J call TRBJ2-7; D remains unclear. The CDR3 runs 15 residues. From germline, CDR1 is LGHNA and CDR2 YSLEER. With 0 bases removed from V and 3 bases from J, the gap between germline ends came to 12 bases. Here the CDR3 DNA reads TGCGCCAGCAGCCAAGATCGGATAGAATACTACGAGCAGTACTTC. Its protein is CASSQDRIEYYEQYF.

This clone is a singleton in its sample. The chain uses TRBV4-1 and TRBJ2-5, with D tentatively TRBD2 (6 bases). Deletions cut 1 base from V and 5 bases from J, with 11 bases between. CDR1 MGHRA and CDR2 YSYEKL come from the germline V gene. This CDR3 is built from 14 residues. The CDR3 loop is CASSQGGDGETQYF. The CDR3, as DNA: TGCGCCAGCAGCCAAGGGGGGGATGGGGAGACCCAGTACTTC.

The chain combines TRBV6-1 with TRBJ2-2; 8 bases match TRBD1. The length of the CDR3 is 16 residues. Germline lookup yields CDR1 MNHNS and CDR2 SASEGT. V trimming: 4 bases; J trimming: 6 bases; junction bases outside the gene matches: 10. The CDR3 region is CASSVRTGSKAGELFF. The CDR3 nucleotides are TGTGCCAGCAGTGTCCGGACAGGGAGTAAGGCCGGGGAGCTGTTTTTT.

Points on this clone: Other DNA variants within this sample encode the same CDR3. J is TRBJ2-1 and V is TRBV27, with a tentative D call TRBD2 (5 bases). With 0 bases removed from V and 0 bases from J, the gap between germline ends came to 6 bases. CDR3 length equals 15 residues. CDR1 and CDR2 (germline): MNHEY, SMNVEV (reference sequence). The CDR3 DNA follows: TGTGCCAGCAGTTTATCGGGGAGCTCCTACAATGAGCAGTTCTTC. It is translated as CASSLSGSSYNEQFF.

This clone was detected only once. The chain combines TRBV30 with TRBJ2-3; D unclear. This CDR3 is built from 11 residues. With 5 bases removed from V and 0 bases from J, the gap between germline ends came to 3 bases. CDR1 GTSNPN and CDR2 SVGIG come from the germline V gene (reference sequence). The CDR3 bases are TGTGCCTGGTTTAGCACAGATACGCAGTATTTT. Protein sequence: CAWFSTDTQYF.

This chain uses TRBV5-6 with TRBJ2-7; TRBD2 aligns across 8 bases. Trimming took 4 bases from V and 6 from J; bases not matched to a gene: 12. This CDR3 spans 15 amino acids. In germline, CDR1 is SGHDT, CDR2 YYEEEE. For the CDR3, the DNA is TGTGCCAGCAGCCACCTGAGCGGGGGCCTGTTCGAGCAGTACTTC. Encoded protein: CASSHLSGGLFEQYF.

This chain uses TRBV7-3 with TRBJ2-4, with TRBD2 as a possible D gene (5 bases). The germline CDR1 and CDR2 sequences are SGHTA and FQGTGA. V lost 5 bases and J 4 bases, leaving 15 bases between the germline ends. This CDR3 is 15 amino acids long. CDR3 protein: CASSLVGGVKNIQYF. As DNA, the CDR3 is TGTGCCAGCAGCCTCGTCGGAGGAGTAAAAAACATTCAGTACTTC.

The rearrangement uses TRBV19 and TRBJ1-3; the D is unclear. Germline V gene lookup returns CDR1 LNHDA and CDR2 SQIVND (reference sequence). Trimming pared 11 bases from V and 3 bases from J, leaving 14 bases between. The CDR3 spans 13 residues. The CDR3 reads CAVRKANGNTIYF. The DNA for the CDR3 is TGTGCCGTCAGGAAGGCTAATGGAAACACCATATATTTT.

The V gene is TRBV28, the J gene TRBJ2-7; TRBD2 is a possible D gene (5 bases). The V end was cut by 4 bases, the J end by 5 bases, with 18 bases between. The CDR3 runs to 15 residues. Germline CDR1 and CDR2: MDHEN and SYDVKM. Written as DNA, the CDR3 is TGTGCCAGCAGTTCTCCCCGAGGGCCACGACACGAGCAGTACTTC. It yields the protein CASSSPRGPRHEQYF.

The V and J genes are TRBV12-5 and TRBJ2-7, with 12 bases matching TRBD2. Trimming at V came to 5 bases and at J to 2 bases, leaving 4 bases not matched to a gene. The CDR3 is 15 residues long. Germline V gene data show CDR1 as LGHNT and CDR2 as FRNRAP. CDR3 region: CASGTSGGSAYEQYF. The CDR3 DNA reads as TGTGCTAGTGGTACTAGCGGGGGGTCGGCCTACGAGCAGTACTTC. The variable domain in full, with the rest retrieved from reference TRBV12-5 and TRBJ2-7, is DARVTQTPRHKVTEMGQEVTMRCQPILGHNTVFWYRQTMMQGLELLAYFRNRAPLDDSGMPKDRFSAEMPDATLATLKIQPSEPRDSAVYFCASGTSGGSAYEQYFGPGTRLTVT.